These 5 T cell receptor beta chains were all obtained from the same sample, sequenced in a study of siplizumab effects on memory and regulatory T cells. The protocol was immunoSEQ multiplex PCR, while the TCRdb copy is restricted to in-frame clones and leaves out a portion. This sample yields approximately 100,000 clones, of which around 93% are seen a single time; roughly 0.17% belongs to the top ten. Sequenced sample: non-Treg CD4+ T cells sorted from blood. These receptors came from a human donor in good health.

V gene TRBV5-1 combines with J gene TRBJ2-2, with D perhaps matching TRBD1 (6 bases). Germline CDR1 reads SGHRS; CDR2 reads YFSETQ. V was pared by 2 bases and J by 4 bases, with 9 bases between. CDR3 length: 14 amino acids. CDR3 region: CASSFRQVTGELFF. CDR3 nucleotide sequence: TGCGCCAGCAGCTTCAGACAGGTCACCGGGGAGCTGTTTTTT.

J is TRBJ2-6 and V is TRBV18; D is perhaps TRBD1 (6 bases). CDR3 length: 18 residues. The V gene lost 3 bases and the J gene lost 4 bases, with 19 bases spanning the gap. In germline, CDR1 is KGHSH, CDR2 LQKENI. CDR3 in DNA: TGTGCCAGCTCACCCATACAGGGTTCTGACTCAGGGGCCAACGTCCTGACTTTC. This sequence encodes CASSPIQGSDSGANVLTF.

This chain uses TRBV13 with TRBJ1-6; D may be TRBD1 (6 bases). Germline assignment: CDR1 PRHDT and CDR2 FYEKMQ (reference sequence). V lost 5 bases to trimming and J lost 0 bases, with 14 bases between them. This CDR3 region has 17 residues. The CDR3 DNA follows: TGTGCCAGCAGCGATAGAACAGGGAGCTCCTATAATTCACCCCTCCACTTT. This translates into CASSDRTGSSYNSPLHF.

With respect to this clone: The conserved phenylalanine or tryptophan normally closing the CDR3 is absent here, so this likely arose from a read error. The DNA is omitted, as the CDR3 cannot be located on it reliably, and the CDR3 follows TCRdb's listing. The CDR3: CASSEPSPATSD. This chain links TRBV25-1 with TRBJ1-4. Termini included, the CDR3 measures 12 amino acids. CDR1 and CDR2 (germline): MGHDK, SYGVNS.

The rearrangement links TRBV5-1 to TRBJ1-2; D is ambiguous. The germline V gene encodes CDR1 SGHRS and CDR2 YFSETQ. V lost 2 bases to trimming and J lost 4 bases, with 12 bases between them. The CDR3 is 14 residues long. The CDR3 reads CASSFLPMGYGYTF. The CDR3 DNA is TGCGCCAGCAGCTTCCTCCCGATGGGCTATGGCTACACCTTC.